This T cell receptor (beta chain) came from a study of cytomegalovirus exposure and HLA in healthy donors. Findings of the study overall: A later analysis found most CMV-associated TCR beta chains apparently HLA-restricted. Because they were indistinguishable, some V segments, including TRBV6-2 and TRBV6-3, were excluded.

Germline V gene lookup returns CDR1 LNHDA and CDR2 SQIVND (reference sequence). The CDR3 is made up of 17 amino acids. The trim removed 7 bases at V and 4 bases at J, leaving 16 bases unmatched. Turning to this clone: Its antigen is unknown.

The PCR was carried out with 60 Vbeta primers and 13 Jbeta primers. Produced via immunoSEQ multiplex PCR; TCRdb's table is partial and in-frame only. The repertoire holds 130,000 to 150,000 clones, 70% to 80% seen once, with 5.1% in the top ten. This chain links TRBV19 with TRBJ2-1, with 7 bases fitting TRBD2. Sequencing was done on a sample of PBMCs. This receptor was taken from a male donor in good health and CMV-seronegative. The CDR3 DNA is TGTGCCAGTATGAGGACTAGTACGTCGATAGGGTACAATGAGCAGTTCTTC. It yields the protein CASMRTSTSIGYNEQFF.